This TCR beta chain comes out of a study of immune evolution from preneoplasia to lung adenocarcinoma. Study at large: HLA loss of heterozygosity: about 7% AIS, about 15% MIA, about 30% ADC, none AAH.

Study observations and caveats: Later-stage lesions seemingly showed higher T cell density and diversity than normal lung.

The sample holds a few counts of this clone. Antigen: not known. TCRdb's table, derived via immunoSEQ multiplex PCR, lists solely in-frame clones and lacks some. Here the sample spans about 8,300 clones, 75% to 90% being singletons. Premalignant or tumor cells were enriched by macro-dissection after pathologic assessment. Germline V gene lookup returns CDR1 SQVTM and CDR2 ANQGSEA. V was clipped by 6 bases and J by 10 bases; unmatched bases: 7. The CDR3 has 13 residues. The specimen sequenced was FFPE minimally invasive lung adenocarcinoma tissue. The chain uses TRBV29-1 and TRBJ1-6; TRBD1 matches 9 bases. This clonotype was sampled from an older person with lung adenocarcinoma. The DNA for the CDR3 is TGCAGCGTGAAACAGGGGGCAGGGTCACCCCTCCACTTT. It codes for CSVKQGAGSPLHF.